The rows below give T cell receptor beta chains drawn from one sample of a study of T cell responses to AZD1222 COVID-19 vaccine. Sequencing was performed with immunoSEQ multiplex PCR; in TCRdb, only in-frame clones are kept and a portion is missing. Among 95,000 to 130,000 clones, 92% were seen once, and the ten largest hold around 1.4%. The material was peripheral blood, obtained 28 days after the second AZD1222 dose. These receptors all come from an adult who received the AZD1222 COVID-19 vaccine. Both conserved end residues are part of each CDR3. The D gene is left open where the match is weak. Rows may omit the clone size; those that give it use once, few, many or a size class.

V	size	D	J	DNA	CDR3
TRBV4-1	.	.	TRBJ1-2	TGCGCCAGCAGCCCCATTAAAGGGCGGGTTCAGGACTATGGCTACACCTTC	CASSPIKGRVQDYGYTF
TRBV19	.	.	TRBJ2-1	TGTGCCAGTAGTACCGGACAGGCGGGGATAGTGGTGGAGTTCTTC	CASSTGQAGIVVEFF
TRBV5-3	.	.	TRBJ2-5	TGTGCCGGCCAAGAGACCCAGTACTTC	CAGQETQYF
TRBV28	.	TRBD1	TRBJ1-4	TGTGCCAGCAGTTTAACTGGGAGAGGCAGGGGGCGTCTCGGTGAAAAACTGTTTTTT	CASSLTGRGRGRLGEKLFF
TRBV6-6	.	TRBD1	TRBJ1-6	TGTGCCAGCAGCTCGACAGGGGGGGATTCACCCCTCCACTTT	CASSSTGGDSPLHF
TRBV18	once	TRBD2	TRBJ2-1	TGTGCCAGCTCCCCCGGGGGGAGAAGGGACGATGAGCAGTTCTTC	CASSPGGRRDDEQFF
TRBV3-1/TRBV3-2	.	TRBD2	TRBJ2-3	TGTGCCAGCAGCCAAGTGTCTAGCGGGAGCGGCGATACGCAGTATTTT	CASSQVSSGSGDTQYF
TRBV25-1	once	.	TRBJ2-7	TGTGCCAGCAGCCGGGACCACTCCTACGAGCAGTACTTC	CASSRDHSYEQYF
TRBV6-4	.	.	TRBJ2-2	TGTGCCAGCAGTGACTCAGTTGGACCCACAACCGGGGAGCTGTTTTTT	CASSDSVGPTTGELFF
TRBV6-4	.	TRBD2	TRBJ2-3	TGTGCCAGCAGTGACACCGGGACTAGCGGCACAGATACGCAGTATTTT	CASSDTGTSGTDTQYF
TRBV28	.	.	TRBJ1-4	TGTGCCAGTAGGGGGACACTAACTAATGAAAAACTGTTTTTT	CASRGTLTNEKLFF
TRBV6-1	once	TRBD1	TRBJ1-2	TGTGCCAGCAGTGACGCCGGGACAGGGGTTTACGGCTACACCTTC	CASSDAGTGVYGYTF
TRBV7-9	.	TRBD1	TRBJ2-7	TGTGCCAGCAGCTTAGTTAGGACAGGGGGCACCCTGCGCTACGAGCAGTACTTC	CASSLVRTGGTLRYEQYF
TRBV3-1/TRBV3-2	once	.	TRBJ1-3	TGTGCCAGCACTACTACAGGGATCTCTGGAAACACCATATATTTT	CASTTTGISGNTIYF
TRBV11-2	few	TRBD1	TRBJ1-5	TGTGCCAGCAGACCAGGACAGGGGGCGCCCAATCAGCCCCAGCATTTT	CASRPGQGAPNQPQHF
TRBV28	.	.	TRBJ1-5	TGTGCCAGCAGTTTTTGGCAGTCTGGGAGCCAGCCCCAGCATTTT	CASSFWQSGSQPQHF
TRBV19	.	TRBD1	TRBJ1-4	TGTGCCAGTAGTGGCCGGGACAGCCCGAATGAAAAACTGTTTTTT	CASSGRDSPNEKLFF
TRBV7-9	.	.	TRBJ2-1	TGTGCCAGCAGCTTAACGGTATCCAATGAGCAGTTCTTC	CASSLTVSNEQFF
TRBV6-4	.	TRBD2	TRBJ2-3	TGTGCCAGCAGCCAGACTAGCGGAGATACGCAGTATTTT	CASSQTSGDTQYF
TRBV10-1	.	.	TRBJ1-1	TGCGCCAGCAGTGAATCGCAGTCCACTGAAGCTTTCTTT	CASSESQSTEAFF
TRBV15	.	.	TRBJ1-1	TGTGCCACCAGCCCGCTAAAGGAGGGGATTATGGGGGAAGCTTTCTTT	CATSPLKEGIMGEAFF
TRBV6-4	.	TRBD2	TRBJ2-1	TGTGCCAGCAGTGAGGAGGCTAGCGGGCAAAATGAGCAGTTCTTC	CASSEEASGQNEQFF
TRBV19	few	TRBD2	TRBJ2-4	TGTGCCAGTAGTATAAAGTGGGGGGGCATTCAGTACTTC	CASSIKWGGIQYF
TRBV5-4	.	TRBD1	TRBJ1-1	TGTGCCAGCAGCTTTTGGACAGGGCGAGCTTTCTTT	CASSFWTGRAFF
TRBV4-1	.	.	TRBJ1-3	TGCGCCAGCAGCCAAGGAGAGGGGGTGACAGGAAACACCATATATTTT	CASSQGEGVTGNTIYF
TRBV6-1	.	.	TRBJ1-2	TGTGCCAGCAGTGAACCCGGCAGAGCGATATTCTATGGCTACACCTTC	CASSEPGRAIFYGYTF
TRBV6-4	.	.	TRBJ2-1	TGTGCCAGCAGTGACTCGAGAACAGTCGAGGGTGAGCAGTTCTTC	CASSDSRTVEGEQFF
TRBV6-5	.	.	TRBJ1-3	TGTGCCAGCAGTTCCGGGCTCGGAGGTGGAAACACCATATATTTT	CASSSGLGGGNTIYF
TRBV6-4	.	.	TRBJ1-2	TGTGCCAGCAGTGTGGGACCTTCTAACTATGGCTACACCTTC	CASSVGPSNYGYTF